The T cell receptor beta chain under discussion was sequenced for a study of blood T cell repertoires in COVID-19. Turning to the study itself: PBMCs, B-cell-depleted T cells, or T cells were the source of the cDNA or gDNA that made up the material.

V shed 6 bases and J 7 bases; nucleotides not matched to a gene: 6. CDR1 is ENHRY and CDR2 is SYGVKD in the germline V gene. The CDR3 has 15 residues. Data came from immunoSEQ multiplex PCR; TCRdb stores just in-frame clones and leaves some out. The sample has about 130,000 clones, approximately 83% seen once; the top ten hold roughly 10%. V and J are TRBV10-3 and TRBJ1-6; 10 bases map to TRBD1. Sequencing was carried out using peripheral blood. This receptor was taken from a man between 35 and 55 years old with active or convalescent COVID-19. DNA of the CDR3: TGTGCCATCAGACCCGGGACAGGGGAGAATTCACCCCTCCACTTT. This gives the protein CAIRPGTGENSPLHF.